These 4 T cell receptor beta chains share one sample of origin, sequenced in a study of blood T cell repertoires in COVID-19. Method: immunoSEQ multiplex PCR; TCRdb's copy keeps in-frame clones and lacks some. The repertoire holds about 200,000 clones, with roughly four fifths as singletons. The sequenced sample was PBMCs or T cells enriched from blood (not recorded which). The receptors were sampled from a man aged 40-50 years who had recovered from COVID-19.

The rearrangement links TRBV12-3 or TRBV12-4 to TRBJ1-1; D not certain. The V and J ends lost 5 bases and 6 bases respectively, with 13 bases between them. The CDR3 runs to 13 residues. CDR3 amino acids: CASSHGSPPEAFF. The CDR3 DNA reads as TGTGCCAGCAGTCACGGGTCTCCTCCTGAAGCTTTCTTT.

The chain joins TRBV18 to TRBJ1-1, with 8 positions matching TRBD1. The CDR3 has 13 residues. Germline V CDR1 and CDR2: KGHSH, LQKENI. Unmatched junction bases numbered 4, after V lost 4 bases and J lost 6 bases. CDR3 in DNA: TGTGCCAGCTCACTGGACAGGGTTGCTGAAGCTTTCTTT. Its protein product is CASSLDRVAEAFF.

This chain connects TRBV4-1 to TRBJ1-4; 7 positions agree with TRBD1. Trimming cost V 3 bases and J 5 bases; bases outside gene matches: 6. The length of the CDR3 is 15 residues. Germline loops: CDR1 MGHRA, CDR2 YSYEKL. As DNA, the CDR3 is TGCGCCAGCAGCCATACGACAGGGAGAAATGAAAAACTGTTTTTT. Translating gives CASSHTTGRNEKLFF.

The chain has TRBV27 and TRBJ1-2; unclear D gene. Trimming took 0 bases from V and 8 from J, leaving 10 bases between them. The V gene's germline CDR1 is MNHEY and CDR2 SMNVEV (reference sequence). The CDR3 length is 13 residues. CDR3 sequence reads: CASSLSFDTGYTF. The CDR3 region has the DNA TGTGCCAGCAGTTTATCTTTTGACACGGGCTACACCTTC.